These 25 T cell receptor beta chains were all obtained from the same sample, sequenced in a study of T cells in localized non-small cell lung cancer. Sequenced by immunoSEQ multiplex PCR; TCRdb stores in-frame clones only, minus some. The sample includes under 40,000 clones, around 87% of them seen just once. Specimen: peripheral blood mononuclear cells, collected before any cancer treatment. Receptors originate from a man between 40 and 75 years old with stage III lung adenocarcinoma.

The chain joins TRBV9 to TRBJ2-1; 8 bases are a match to TRBD2. In germline, CDR1 is SGDLS, CDR2 YYNGEE. This CDR3 comprises 16 residues. V was clipped by 0 bases and J by 4 bases; unmatched bases: 6. The DNA of the CDR3 is TGTGCCAGCAGCGTAGCTATGAGCGGGGGTTACAATGAGCAGTTCTTC. Protein: CASSVAMSGGYNEQFF. The variable domain in full, with the rest retrieved from reference TRBV9 and TRBJ2-1, is DSGVTQTPKHLITATGQRVTLRCSPRSGDLSVYWYQQSLDQGLQFLIQYYNGEERAKGNILERFSAQQFPDLHSELNLSSLELGDSALYFCASSVAMSGGYNEQFFGPGTRLTVL.

This chain links TRBV28 with TRBJ2-1; the D is unclear. In germline, CDR1 is MDHEN, CDR2 SYDVKM. This CDR3 has 15 residues. Trimming removed 3 bases at V and 6 bases at J, with 15 bases between. This CDR3 reads CASSLVLLRSNEQFF. CDR3 bases: TGTGCCAGCAGTTTGGTCCTGCTTAGGTCCAATGAGCAGTTCTTC. The full variable domain, rest sourced from reference TRBV28 and TRBJ2-1, is DVKVTQSSRYLVKRTGEKVFLECVQDMDHENMFWYRQDPGLGLRLIYFSYDVKMKEKGDIPEGYSVSREKKERFSLILESASTNQTSMYLCASSLVLLRSNEQFFGPGTRLTVL.

The rearrangement joins TRBV2 to TRBJ2-2; no reliable D call. Germline CDR1 reads SNHLY; CDR2 reads FYNNEI. CDR3 length: 12 residues. V shed 3 bases and J shed 8 bases, with 7 bases lying between them. In DNA, the CDR3 is TGTGCCAGCAGTGACGGCTTTGGGGAGCTGTTTTTT. Its translation: CASSDGFGELFF. The variable domain in full, completed from reference TRBV2 and TRBJ2-2, reads EPEVTQTPSHQVTQMGQEVILRCVPISNHLYFYWYRQILGQKVEFLVSFYNNEISEKSEIFDDQFSVERPDGSNFTLKIRSTKLEDSAMYFCASSDGFGELFFGEGSRLTVL.

This rearrangement joins TRBV4-3 to TRBJ2-2, with D possibly matching TRBD2 (6 bases). The CDR3 loop spans 14 amino acids. Trimming stripped 5 bases from V and 4 bases from J, with 11 bases between. CDR1 and CDR2 from the germline V gene are LGHNA and YSLEER. This CDR3 reads CASSLGRGTGELFF. In nucleotides, the CDR3 is TGCGCCAGCAGCTTAGGGCGGGGCACCGGGGAGCTGTTTTTT.

This clone showed up just once. The chain carries TRBV5-1 and TRBJ2-5; D uncertain. The germline V gene encodes CDR1 SGHRS and CDR2 YFSETQ. This CDR3 is 11 amino acids long. Trimming took off 5 bases at V and 2 bases at J, with 4 bases between the two ends. CDR3 residues: CASSVQETQYF. The CDR3 DNA reads TGCGCCAGCAGTGTTCAAGAGACCCAGTACTTC.

The chain has TRBV25-1 and TRBJ1-4; no reliable D call. Germline values: CDR1 MGHDK, CDR2 SYGVNS. This CDR3 is 14 amino acids long. Trimming took off 2 bases at V and 0 bases at J, with 4 bases between the two ends. CDR3 in DNA: TGTGCCAGCAGTGAAAAAGCAACTAATGAAAAACTGTTTTTT. This codes for CASSEKATNEKLFF.

The rearrangement links TRBV7-2 to TRBJ2-5; TRBD2 matches 11 bases. The length of the CDR3 is 18 residues. The germline V gene encodes CDR1 SGHTA and CDR2 FQGNSA. V shed 3 bases, J shed 5 bases, and the junction held 14 bases outside the gene matches. In DNA, the CDR3 is TGTGCCAGCAGCTTGGGCCTTACTAGCGGGGGCTCGGGGGAGACCCAGTACTTC. Amino acids: CASSLGLTSGGSGETQYF.

This chain links TRBV5-1 with TRBJ2-3, with D uncertain. Germline V gene data show CDR1 as SGHRS and CDR2 as YFSETQ. V was pared by 4 bases and J by 3 bases, with 3 bases between. CDR3 length equals 11 residues. The CDR3 coding sequence is TGCGCCAGCAGCGATACAGATACGCAGTATTTT. This encodes CASSDTDTQYF.

The chain joins TRBV7-2 to TRBJ1-1; D gene unclear. Trimming removed 6 bases at V and 0 bases at J, with 8 bases between. The CDR3 has 13 residues. CDR1 and CDR2 from the germline V gene are SGHTA and FQGNSA. CDR3 sequence reads: CASSPQLNTEAFF. As DNA, the CDR3 is TGTGCCAGCAGTCCACAGCTGAACACTGAAGCTTTCTTT.

The rearrangement joins TRBV18 to TRBJ1-4; D is uncertain. The germline V gene has CDR1 KGHSH and CDR2 LQKENI. The CDR3 runs 15 residues. V lost 3 bases, J lost 4 bases, and 12 bases lay in between. The CDR3 loop is CASSPPGPGNEKLFF. CDR3 bases: TGTGCCAGCTCACCTCCGGGCCCGGGTAATGAAAAACTGTTTTTT.

V is TRBV19 and J is TRBJ1-5; 11 nucleotides line up with TRBD1. After removal of 5 bases from V and 4 bases from J, the junction contained 19 bases not matched to a gene. This CDR3 region has 20 residues. Germline CDR1 reads LNHDA; CDR2 reads SQIVND (reference sequence). DNA for the CDR3: TGTGCCAGTAGTCTCCGGACAGGGGGCTTATTAGTCGAGAATAATCAGCCCCAGCATTTT. As protein: CASSLRTGGLLVENNQPQHF.

This chain links TRBV7-6 with TRBJ2-1, with 10 bases matching TRBD1. V lost 5 bases to trimming and J lost 9 bases; unmatched junction nucleotides: 7. Germline values: CDR1 SGHVS, CDR2 FNYEAQ. The CDR3 is 14 residues long. CDR3 region: CASSGLGQGGEQFF. The CDR3 DNA reads as TGTGCCAGCAGCGGCCTTGGACAGGGGGGTGAGCAGTTCTTC.

V gene TRBV4-2 combines with J gene TRBJ2-7; no reliable D call. There are 14 residues in the CDR3. The V gene's germline CDR1 is LGHNA and CDR2 YNFKEQ. Trimming removed 0 bases from V and 0 bases from J, with 6 bases in between. In DNA, the CDR3 is TGTGCCAGCAGCCAAGATCTCCGCTCCTACGAGCAGTACTTC. It codes for CASSQDLRSYEQYF.

The CDR3 DNA is TGTGCCAGCAGCTTAGTAGGGACAGGGATCAATCAGCCCCAGCATTTT. This gives the protein CASSLVGTGINQPQHF. The rearrangement uses TRBV7-8 and TRBJ1-5; 9 bases fit TRBD1. This CDR3 has 16 residues. V lost 1 base to trimming and J lost 3 bases; unmatched junction nucleotides: 4. CDR1 is SGHVS, CDR2 FQNEAQ, per germline.

The chain couples TRBV12-5 to TRBJ2-7; D unresolved. This CDR3 spans 14 amino acids. Germline lookup yields CDR1 LGHNT and CDR2 FRNRAP. Trimming left V 0 bases short and J 0 bases short, with 6 bases between. This CDR3 is CASGLVLSSYEQYF. In DNA form, the CDR3 reads TGTGCTAGTGGTTTGGTACTGAGCTCCTACGAGCAGTACTTC.

V and J are TRBV27 and TRBJ1-6; no clear D. Germline V gene lookup returns CDR1 MNHEY and CDR2 SMNVEV (reference sequence). This CDR3 spans 15 amino acids. Trimming stripped 10 bases from V and 9 bases from J, with 22 bases between. The CDR3 sequence: CATHPRIGHSSPLHF. DNA for the CDR3: TGTGCCACCCACCCAAGGATCGGTCATTCTTCACCCCTCCACTTT.

V usage is TRBV4-3 and J usage is TRBJ2-1; 11 bases are a match to TRBD2. Germline V CDR1 and CDR2: LGHNA, YSLEER. This CDR3 is built from 18 residues. V was clipped by 4 bases and J by 0 bases; unmatched bases: 8. The CDR3 bases are TGCGCCAGCAGCCCAGTCGCTGGGACTAGCGGCTCCTACAATGAGCAGTTCTTC. It encodes CASSPVAGTSGSYNEQFF.

The chain carries TRBV10-3 and TRBJ1-1, with D maybe TRBD1 (6 bases). CDR1 ENHRY and CDR2 SYGVKD come from the germline V gene. V lost 0 bases and J lost 5, with 13 bases in between. The CDR3 is 15 residues long. DNA of the CDR3: TGTGCCATCAGTGAGTCGGGGGGCGGAAGGACTGAAGCTTTCTTT. Translated: CAISESGGGRTEAFF.

This chain links TRBV28 with TRBJ1-3; 12 bases fit TRBD1. Losses at the gene ends were 7 bases for V and 2 bases for J; bases not matched to a gene: 15. From germline, CDR1 is MDHEN and CDR2 SYDVKM. The CDR3 runs 19 residues. Written as DNA, the CDR3 is TGTGCCAGCACCGTGGCACCGGGACAGGGGGCCTCGACTGGAAACACCATATATTTT. It yields the protein CASTVAPGQGASTGNTIYF.

This sequence joins TRBV9 and TRBJ1-3; D gene uncertain. CDR1 and CDR2 from the germline V gene are SGDLS and YYNGEE. This CDR3 has 13 residues. V was trimmed by 0 bases and J by 4 bases, leaving 5 bases between them. The DNA for the CDR3 is TGTGCCAGCAGCGTAGTCGACGGAAACACCATATATTTT. Translation: CASSVVDGNTIYF.

The chain joins TRBV29-1 to TRBJ2-5, with D possibly matching TRBD1 (6 bases). V was shortened by 3 bases and J by 5 bases, with 13 bases between the two germline ends. The CDR3 length is 13 residues. CDR1 is SQVTM, CDR2 ANQGSEA, per germline. The CDR3 DNA follows: TGCAGCGTTGAGTCCAGGGGTTTGGAGACCCAGTACTTC. This translates into CSVESRGLETQYF.

The chain has TRBV11-3 and TRBJ1-1; TRBD1 might be the D (5 bases). Germline V gene sequence: CDR1 SGHNT, CDR2 YENEEA. The CDR3 runs to 13 residues. The V end was cut by 1 base, the J end by 3 bases, with 6 bases between. The CDR3 sequence is CASSLVGDTEAFF. DNA for the CDR3: TGTGCCAGCAGCTTAGTGGGGGACACTGAAGCTTTCTTT.

This chain uses TRBV7-6 with TRBJ2-2; D gene ambiguous. The V and J ends lost 2 bases and 8 bases respectively, with 6 bases between them. The CDR3 is made up of 12 amino acids. Germline CDR1 and CDR2: SGHVS and FNYEAQ. CDR3 amino acids: CASSLIYGELFF. DNA of the CDR3: TGTGCCAGCAGCTTAATTTATGGGGAGCTGTTTTTT.

This clone was observed a single time. The chain has TRBV19 and TRBJ1-5; unclear D gene. The CDR3 sequence is 13 residues long. Germline-derived CDR1 and CDR2 are LNHDA and SQIVND (reference sequence). Trimming pared 6 bases from V and 4 bases from J, leaving 10 bases between. CDR3 in amino acids: CASRKGRNQPQHF. In nucleotides, the CDR3 is TGTGCCAGTAGAAAAGGGCGGAATCAGCCCCAGCATTTT.

This chain joins TRBV11-1 and TRBJ2-7; possibly TRBD1 or TRBD2 for D (7 bases each). The CDR3 is 15 amino acids. Trimming pared 10 bases from V and 5 bases from J, leaving 24 bases between. Germline V gene sequence: CDR1 SGHAT, CDR2 FQDESV (reference sequence). CDR3 residues: CATQGRASEFNEQYF. DNA of the CDR3: TGTGCCACACAGGGGAGGGCTAGCGAGTTCAACGAGCAGTACTTC.